The 26 T cell receptor beta chains reported below all come from one sample, sequenced in a study of vaccination effects on CD4 cells after COVID-19. Profiled with immunoSEQ multiplex PCR; TCRdb holds only in-frame clones, not every one. The table shows 25,000 to 35,000 clones, with 73% occurring only once. Expansion with viral peptide pools was applied to antigen-specific CD4+ T cells by the ViraFEST assay prior to sequencing. Cells that had been cultured for 10 days were the source of isolated CD4+ T cells. Subjects were given two BNT162b2 or mRNA-1273 vaccine doses. These receptors' targets are unknown. Sequenced material: CD4+ T cells from PBMCs cultured with HCoV-NL63 spike peptides, taken after COVID-19 vaccination. The receptors come from a human donor who received a COVID-19 vaccine.

This clone appeared once. The rearrangement links TRBV6-5 to TRBJ1-2; 10 bases map to TRBD1. CDR3 length: 13 residues. Germline CDR1 MNHEY, CDR2 SVGAGI. V lost 4 bases and J lost 5; bases outside the gene matches: 1. The CDR3 spells CASSWTGGYGYTF. In DNA form, the CDR3 reads TGTGCCAGCAGTTGGACAGGGGGATATGGCTACACCTTC.

The chain combines TRBV7-9 with TRBJ1-4; D is uncertain. V lost 3 bases and J 0 bases, leaving 14 bases between the germline ends. Germline CDR1 SEHNR, CDR2 FQNEAQ (reference sequence). The CDR3 runs 17 residues. CDR3 nucleotides: TGTGCCAGCAGCTTTTTAAGTAGGCCAGCAACTAATGAAAAACTGTTTTTT. Translation gives CASSFLSRPATNEKLFF.

A single count supports this clone. The chain's CDR3 is CASSRAETSTDTQYF. As DNA, the CDR3 is TGTGCCAGCAGCCGGGCGGAAACTAGCACAGATACGCAGTATTTT. The V and J genes are TRBV5-4 and TRBJ2-3; D not certain. The germline V gene has CDR1 SGHNT and CDR2 YYREEE (reference sequence). The CDR3 is 15 amino acids. The V end was cut by 4 bases, the J end by 0 bases, with 12 bases between.

This chain connects TRBV5-6 to TRBJ2-7; a weak D match, TRBD1 (6 bases). Looked up from germline, CDR1 is SGHDT and CDR2 is YYEEEE. The CDR3 has 15 residues. V lost 0 bases to trimming and J lost 5 bases, with 15 bases between them. The CDR3 nucleotides read TGTGCCAGCAGCTTGGGAGACAGGCTAATCAACGAGCAGTACTTC. Translating gives CASSLGDRLINEQYF.

The sample holds a few counts of this clone. The V gene is TRBV2, the J gene TRBJ1-6; D remains ambiguous. V lost 7 bases, J lost 6 bases, and 16 bases lay in between. Germline V gene lookup returns CDR1 SNHLY and CDR2 FYNNEI. The CDR3 extends over 15 amino acids. The CDR3 spells CASTRTDLPNSPLHF. The CDR3, as DNA: TGTGCCAGCACCCGGACTGATCTGCCTAATTCACCCCTCCACTTT.

This clone is a singleton in its sample. The chain couples TRBV2 to TRBJ1-3; D possibly corresponds to TRBD1 (5 bases). There are 15 residues in the CDR3. The germline gives CDR1 SNHLY, CDR2 FYNNEI. V was pared by 3 bases and J by 11 bases, with 20 bases between. CDR3 DNA sequence: TGTGCCAGCAGTGACCAGGGCAGCCCTCTGGGCGCCATATATTTT. Its translation: CASSDQGSPLGAIYF.

This clone was seen a handful of times. The genes are TRBV6-2 or TRBV6-3 and TRBJ2-4, with no clear D. This CDR3 is 18 amino acids long. Trimming took 0 bases from V and 3 from J, leaving 18 bases between them. CDR1 and CDR2 from the germline V gene are MNHEY and SVGEGT. The CDR3 is CASSYSIAQVVVKNIQYF. The DNA for the CDR3 is TGTGCCAGCAGTTACTCGATTGCTCAAGTGGTTGTCAAAAACATTCAGTACTTC.

This clone was seen a few times. The CDR3 sequence is CASSLQDRPDGELFF. The DNA of the CDR3 is TGCGCCAGCAGCCTCCAGGACAGGCCGGACGGGGAGCTGTTTTTT. V is TRBV5-1 and J is TRBJ2-2, with 7 bases aligning to TRBD1. The CDR3 sequence is 15 residues long. Germline values: CDR1 SGHRS, CDR2 YFSETQ. The ends lost 4 bases at V and 7 bases at J; junction bases unmatched: 10.

In this sample, this clone turned up once. J is TRBJ2-3 and V is TRBV5-1; D is perhaps TRBD1 or TRBD2 (5 bases each). Germline CDR1 reads SGHRS; CDR2 reads YFSETQ. V lost 2 bases to trimming and J lost 0 bases, with 10 bases between them. This CDR3 contains 15 residues. The CDR3 spells CASSLRGTSTDTQYF. The CDR3, as DNA: TGCGCCAGCAGCTTACGGGGCACGAGCACAGATACGCAGTATTTT.

V and J are TRBV5-1 and TRBJ2-3; 16 bases are shared with TRBD2. The CDR3 is 18 residues long. V was pared by 3 bases and J by 1 base, with 5 bases of the junction left unmatched. The V gene's germline CDR1 is SGHRS and CDR2 YFSETQ. The CDR3 DNA reads TGCGCCAGCAGCTCGGGACTAGCGGGGGGGCGCGGCACAGATACGCAGTATTTT. Amino acid sequence: CASSSGLAGGRGTDTQYF.

The V call is TRBV9, the J call TRBJ2-5; D could derive from TRBD1 or TRBD2 (5 bases each). V was shortened by 0 bases and J by 2 bases, with 14 bases between the two germline ends. The CDR3 sequence is 16 residues long. Germline-derived CDR1 and CDR2 are SGDLS and YYNGEE. CDR3 sequence: CASSVGVGTQQETQYF. The CDR3, as DNA: TGTGCCAGCAGCGTAGGAGTGGGGACCCAACAAGAGACCCAGTACTTC.

The chain combines TRBV28 with TRBJ1-4, with D possibly being TRBD1 (6 bases). The CDR3 loop spans 17 amino acids. V was cut by 3 bases and J by 4 bases, with 18 bases left in between. Germline V gene lookup returns CDR1 MDHEN and CDR2 SYDVKM. The CDR3 is CASSFGRGLFNNEKLFF. The CDR3 DNA reads TGTGCCAGCAGTTTTGGCAGGGGCCTCTTTAATAATGAAAAACTGTTTTTT.

This clone is classed as medium-sized. The chain combines TRBV4-1 with TRBJ2-5, with D hard to call. Trimming stripped 4 bases from V and 5 bases from J, with 20 bases between. CDR1 and CDR2 from the germline V gene are MGHRA and YSYEKL. The CDR3 totals 16 residues. CDR3 bases: TGCGCCAGCAGCCCGAGTCCCGAAGATGGTAGGGAGACCCAGTACTTC. It specifies CASSPSPEDGRETQYF.

V and J are TRBV9 and TRBJ1-6; D is possibly TRBD1 (5 bases). The CDR3 has 15 amino acids. Germline V gene lookup returns CDR1 SGDLS and CDR2 YYNGEE. Between the trimmed V and J ends, which lost 0 bases and 6 bases, there was a span of 10 bases. The CDR3: CASSVGTTPNSPLHF. CDR3 nucleotide sequence: TGTGCCAGCAGCGTAGGGACAACTCCTAATTCACCCCTCCACTTT.

The J gene is TRBJ2-2, the V gene TRBV19; TRBD1 matches 7 bases. Trimming took 8 bases from V and 7 from J; bases not matched to a gene: 4. From germline, CDR1 is LNHDA and CDR2 SQIVND (reference sequence). The CDR3 covers 12 residues. The DNA for the CDR3 is TGTGCCAGTCCCGACAGGGACGGGGAGCTGTTTTTT. Its translation: CASPDRDGELFF.

The chain uses TRBV20-1 and TRBJ2-5, with unresolved D. The CDR3 covers 11 residues. Trimming stripped 7 bases from V and 2 bases from J, with 8 bases between. Germline CDR1 DFQATT, CDR2 SNEGSKA (reference sequence). In DNA, the CDR3 is TGCAGTGTTAAAGCACAAGAGACCCAGTACTTC. Its protein product is CSVKAQETQYF.

The chain joins TRBV7-9 to TRBJ1-1; D remains unclear. From germline, CDR1 is SEHNR and CDR2 FQNEAQ (reference sequence). Trimming stripped 6 bases from V and 4 bases from J, with 18 bases between. The CDR3 is 15 residues long. CDR3 in amino acids: CASSHGSHGSTEAFF. The CDR3 region has the DNA TGTGCCAGCAGTCACGGGTCCCACGGAAGCACTGAAGCTTTCTTT.

The rearrangement links TRBV6-1 to TRBJ2-4, with TRBD1 matching 7 bases. This CDR3 has 16 amino acids. Germline lookup yields CDR1 MNHNS and CDR2 SASEGT. The trim removed 5 bases at V and 0 bases at J, leaving 7 bases unmatched. The CDR3, as DNA: TGTGCCAGCAGTCAAGGGACAGTGCTAGCCAAAAACATTCAGTACTTC. This gives the protein CASSQGTVLAKNIQYF.

This clone was found a few times. This chain connects TRBV6-9 to TRBJ1-5; 10 positions match TRBD1. V shed 7 bases, J shed 1 base, and the junction held 10 bases outside the gene matches. CDR3 length equals 17 residues. Germline CDR1 is MNHGY and CDR2 is SVAAGI. The CDR3 sequence: CASNPGTGEVSNQPQHF. The CDR3 nucleotides read TGTGCCAGCAATCCGGGGACAGGGGAGGTAAGCAATCAGCCCCAGCATTTT.

The chain combines TRBV14 with TRBJ1-4; the D gene is possibly TRBD1 (6 bases). Germline V lookup: CDR1 SGHDN, CDR2 FVKESK. The CDR3 extends over 11 amino acids. V was trimmed by 4 bases and J by 10 bases, leaving 7 bases between them. The CDR3 DNA reads as TGTGCCAGCAGCCTAGGGGGAAAACTGTTTTTT. It yields the protein CASSLGGKLFF.

The chain joins TRBV5-1 to TRBJ1-4, with D maybe TRBD1 (6 bases). Germline-derived CDR1 and CDR2 are SGHRS and YFSETQ. This CDR3 has 14 amino acids. The germline V and J ends were trimmed by 0 bases and 5 bases, with 8 bases remaining between them. CDR3 amino acids: CASSLDRANEKLFF. The CDR3 DNA reads as TGCGCCAGCAGCTTGGACAGGGCCAATGAAAAACTGTTTTTT. The full variable domain, with the rest looked up from reference TRBV5-1 and TRBJ1-4, is KAGVTQTPRYLIKTRGQQVTLSCSPISGHRSVSWYQQTPGQGLQFLFEYFSETQRNKGNFPGRFSGRQFSNSRSEMNVSTLELGDSALYLCASSLDRANEKLFFGSGTQLSVL.

This clone was picked up a small number of times. The J gene is TRBJ1-1, the V gene TRBV19; D is unclear. The CDR3 has 12 amino acids. Trimming pared 7 bases from V and 1 base from J, leaving 7 bases between. Germline CDR1 reads LNHDA; CDR2 reads SQIVND (reference sequence). CDR3 residues: CASNHRNTEAFF. The CDR3 DNA reads TGTGCCAGTAATCACAGGAACACTGAAGCTTTCTTT.

This clone turned up a few times. The chain employs TRBV4-1 and TRBJ1-1; a possible D gene is TRBD1 (6 bases). Germline CDR1 MGHRA, CDR2 YSYEKL. V was pared by 1 base and J by 4 bases, with 16 bases between. This CDR3 is built from 16 residues. In DNA, the CDR3 is TGCGCCAGCAGCCAAGTCTCAGGGGCTGGGTTCACTGAAGCTTTCTTT. Protein sequence: CASSQVSGAGFTEAFF.

CDR3 bases: TGTGCCAGCAGCCAAGGAATCGACAGGGTACAGTTCTTC. The encoded protein is CASSQGIDRVQFF. The chain links TRBV14 to TRBJ2-1; TRBD1 matches at 7 bases. This CDR3 is built from 13 residues. V trimming: 1 base; J trimming: 13 bases; junction bases outside the gene matches: 7. Per germline, CDR1 SGHDN and CDR2 FVKESK.

This sequence joins TRBV19 and TRBJ2-1; D might be TRBD1 or TRBD2, each matching 5 bases. The CDR3 is made up of 15 amino acids. The germline CDR1 and CDR2 sequences are LNHDA and SQIVND (reference sequence). V was clipped by 3 bases and J by 4 bases, with 13 bases between them. CDR3 in DNA: TGTGCCAGTAGTATCGGGGCAGGGTGGTACAATGAGCAGTTCTTC. The encoded protein is CASSIGAGWYNEQFF.

The chain has TRBV5-1 and TRBJ2-1; TRBD2 matches 8 bases. CDR1 and CDR2 (germline): SGHRS, YFSETQ. Trimming removed 2 bases from V and 6 bases from J; junction bases left unmatched: 7. This CDR3 contains 15 residues. For the CDR3, the DNA is TGCGCCAGCAGCTTCCTAGCGGGCTTAGGCAATGAGCAGTTCTTC. Encoded protein: CASSFLAGLGNEQFF.